This record looks at one T cell receptor beta chain sequence and its context. The antigen it recognizes is unknown. No much larger clone is present one base from it, and per-base qualities are unavailable. The CDR3 has 15 amino acids, counting the end cysteine and phenylalanine. Only the CDR3 DNA stays, 45 bases, in frame from base 1. V is pruned by 3 bases and J by 7 bases, leaving 8 bases of the junction without a gene match. Looking up the germline V gene (reference sequence) yields CDR1 GTSNPN and CDR2 SVGIG. TCRbeta CDR3 regions were amplified from genomic DNA using the immunoSEQ Assay, a bias-controlled multiplex PCR. On the authors' methods: The number of nucleated cells in each sample was estimated from the amplification of reference gene primers within the assay. Sequence reads were collapsed and filtered to measure the absolute abundance of every unique TCRbeta CDR3 rearrangement. For each sample, productive Simpson clonality was calculated as the square root of Simpson's diversity index over productive rearrangements. TCRdb re-hosts the immuneACCESS table, in-frame sequences only. Its copies lack some clones; in the studies checked, an unresolved V gene accounts for under half of them, and the cause for the rest is not known. That table is the source of V, J and clone size, and D and trimming were worked out from the DNA. Within this sample are about 140,000 clones, with over 60% of them counted one time only. The ten top clones hold 13% of the sample.

Collaborating institutions collected whole blood in K2EDTA tubes following their own protocols. Collaborator samples were shipped for TCRbeta analysis as frozen whole blood, isolated PBMCs, or DNA extracted from either sample type. This entry belongs to a study of blood T cell repertoires in COVID-19 (TCRdb year 2020). Describing the broader study: Collaborator samples came from the United States, Italy and Spain and covered acute and convalescent phases of COVID-19. A de-identified subject ID, COVID-19 status, age in years and sex were almost always included in the sample metadata. Subjects who had been exposed to COVID-19, were actively infected with it, or had recovered from it provided the deeply sampled blood TCRbeta repertoires that made up the dataset. The repertoires were released in a freely available public database meant as a resource for research on the immune response to SARS-CoV-2. The samples were drawn from the first 160 participants of the ongoing ImmuneRACE study and from about 1,200 subjects provided by 6 global collaborators. The prospective study material was composed of cDNA or gDNA derived from T cells, B-cell-depleted T cells, or PBMCs. Where HLA class I and class II types were available, the types were taken from metadata supplied by the sample provider, not from assay-based typing.

Study-wide conclusions, independent of this receptor: The amount of clinical and demographic metadata varied by source and participant and was provided uncurated.

The sequenced sample consisted of peripheral blood. The chain was built from TRBV30 and TRBJ1-4, with 10 junctional bases fitting TRBD1. The source is a man older than 75 with acute or convalescent COVID-19. CDR3 protein: CAWSMGGTGVEKLFF. The nucleotides are TGTGCCTGGAGCATGGGGGGGACAGGGGTTGAAAAACTGTTTTTT.